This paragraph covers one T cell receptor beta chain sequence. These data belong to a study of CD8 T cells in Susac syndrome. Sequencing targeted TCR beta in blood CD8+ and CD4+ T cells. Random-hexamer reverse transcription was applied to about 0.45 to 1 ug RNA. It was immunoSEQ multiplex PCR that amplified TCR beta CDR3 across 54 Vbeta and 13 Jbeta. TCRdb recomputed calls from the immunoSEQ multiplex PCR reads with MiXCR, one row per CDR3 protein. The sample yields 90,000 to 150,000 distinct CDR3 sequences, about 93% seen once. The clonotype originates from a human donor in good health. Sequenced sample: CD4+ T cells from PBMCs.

CDR3 region: CAWRHVARTYEQYF. Written as DNA, the CDR3 is TGTGCCTGGAGACATGTGGCCAGGACCTACGAGCAGTACTTC. This sequence joins TRBV30 and TRBJ2-7; D gene unclear. The CDR3 covers 14 residues. Germline V gene lookup returns CDR1 GTSNPN and CDR2 SVGIG (reference sequence). The germline V and J ends were trimmed by 3 bases and 2 bases, with 14 bases remaining between them.